These 17 T cell receptor beta chains were sequenced from one sample in a study of blood T cell repertoires in COVID-19. Libraries were prepared by immunoSEQ multiplex PCR; TCRdb keeps only in-frame clonotypes and omits some of them. The sample lists around 76,000 clones, around 80% occurring once. Sequenced sample: peripheral blood. The source of these receptors is a man aged 50 to 59 with COVID-19, enrolled during active disease.

The rearrangement links TRBV28 to TRBJ2-7, with D possibly matching TRBD2 (6 bases). This CDR3 is 18 amino acids long. The germline V gene has CDR1 MDHEN and CDR2 SYDVKM. Trimming pared 3 bases from V and 3 bases from J, leaving 24 bases between. CDR3 in amino acids: CASSFPSAPGSRDYEQYF. CDR3 DNA: TGTGCCAGCAGTTTCCCTTCCGCGCCCGGGTCGCGGGACTACGAGCAGTACTTC.

V gene TRBV3-1 (or the pseudogene TRBV3-2) combines with J gene TRBJ2-5, with 9 bases matching TRBD2. Unmatched junction bases numbered 7, after V lost 7 bases and J lost 4 bases. The CDR3 totals 14 residues. Per germline, CDR1 LGHDT and CDR2 YNNKEL (reference sequence). DNA of the CDR3: TGTGCCAGCATCGGGAGCGGGAGGACAGAGACCCAGTACTTC. Its translation is CASIGSGRTETQYF.

The CDR3 coding sequence is TGTGCCAGCAGAAGACCCACAGGGAACACCGGGGAGCTGTTTTTT. It encodes CASRRPTGNTGELFF. This chain links TRBV6-5 with TRBJ2-2; D might be TRBD1 (5 bases). Germline V gene sequence: CDR1 MNHEY, CDR2 SVGAGI. The V gene lost 6 bases and the J gene lost 1 base, with 12 bases spanning the gap. This CDR3 is 15 amino acids long.

The rearrangement uses TRBV25-1 and TRBJ2-2; 9 positions agree with TRBD2. Germline values: CDR1 MGHDK, CDR2 SYGVNS. The CDR3 length is 16 residues. V trimming: 1 base; J trimming: 5 bases; junction bases outside the gene matches: 5. CDR3 nucleotides: TGTGCCAGCAGTGAATCTGCGGGAGGGTATACCGGGGAGCTGTTTTTT. Its translation is CASSESAGGYTGELFF.

The rearrangement joins TRBV18 to TRBJ1-2, with D perhaps TRBD1 (6 bases). The V gene lost 0 bases and the J gene lost 4 bases, with 21 bases spanning the gap. This CDR3 comprises 18 residues. From germline, CDR1 is KGHSH and CDR2 LQKENI. In DNA form, the CDR3 reads TGTGCCAGCTCACCACCGAATCCGGTGAGACAGGAAGTCTATGGCTACACCTTC. Translating gives CASSPPNPVRQEVYGYTF.

The genes are TRBV19 and TRBJ1-1; D possibly corresponds to TRBD1 (5 bases). This CDR3 has 14 residues. V shed 4 bases and J shed 4 bases, with 13 bases lying between them. Germline CDR1 and CDR2: LNHDA and SQIVND (reference sequence). The CDR3 spells CASSRGRGGTEAFF. CDR3 sequence (DNA): TGTGCCAGTAGTAGAGGACGGGGGGGCACTGAAGCTTTCTTT.

The V gene is TRBV10-3, the J gene TRBJ2-4; tentative D call: TRBD1 (5 bases). The CDR3 length is 15 residues. Trimming took off 6 bases at V and 0 bases at J, with 12 bases between the two ends. In germline, CDR1 is ENHRY, CDR2 SYGVKD. CDR3 in DNA: TGTGCCATCAGATCAGACAGCCTAGCCAAAAACATTCAGTACTTC. Residues: CAIRSDSLAKNIQYF.

V and J are TRBV27 and TRBJ2-7; 9 nucleotides match TRBD1. The CDR3 is 16 residues long. V was pared by 2 bases and J by 3 bases, with 8 bases of the junction left unmatched. Germline V gene lookup returns CDR1 MNHEY and CDR2 SMNVEV (reference sequence). CDR3 amino acids: CASSLLTPGQGYEQYF. The CDR3 DNA sequence: TGTGCCAGCAGTTTACTTACTCCGGGACAGGGCTACGAGCAGTACTTC.

J is TRBJ2-7 and V is TRBV6-5, with 7 bases that match TRBD1. The CDR3 has 16 residues. CDR1 and CDR2 from the germline V gene are MNHEY and SVGAGI. With V trimmed by 2 bases and J by 4 bases, 11 bases remained unmatched. DNA of the CDR3: TGTGCCAGCAGTTACAGGGCGACAGGGAAGGTTTACGAGCAGTACTTC. Protein product: CASSYRATGKVYEQYF.

This chain uses TRBV5-1 with TRBJ2-1, with D perhaps matching TRBD2 (6 bases). V gave up 4 bases and J gave up 7 bases, with 12 bases separating them. The CDR3 runs 13 residues. The germline CDR1 and CDR2 sequences are SGHRS and YFSETQ. The CDR3 DNA reads as TGCGCCAGCAGCATTGGAGGGGAAAATGAGCAGTTCTTC. The encoded protein is CASSIGGENEQFF.

This clone was counted a few times. J is TRBJ2-7 and V is TRBV19, with D perhaps TRBD1 (6 bases). The CDR3 runs to 13 residues. The V gene lost 5 bases and the J gene lost 5 bases, with 13 bases spanning the gap. Looked up from germline, CDR1 is LNHDA and CDR2 is SQIVND (reference sequence). CDR3 region: CASSPQGQNEQYF. In DNA form, the CDR3 reads TGTGCCAGTAGTCCCCAGGGGCAAAACGAGCAGTACTTC.

J is TRBJ2-3 and V is TRBV28, with 8 positions matching TRBD2. With V trimmed by 6 bases and J by 2 bases, 4 bases remained unmatched. This CDR3 contains 14 residues. Germline CDR1 and CDR2: MDHEN and SYDVKM. The CDR3: CASRGGRFTDTQYF. The CDR3 DNA sequence: TGTGCCAGCAGGGGCGGGAGGTTCACAGATACGCAGTATTTT.

The table lists this clone with a few counts. The chain links TRBV12-3 or TRBV12-4 to TRBJ1-6; D is unclear. Trimming removed 1 base at V and 8 bases at J, with 6 bases between. The CDR3 consists of 13 residues. CDR3 residues: CASSLGEDSPLHF. CDR3 DNA sequence: TGTGCCAGCAGTTTAGGTGAGGATTCACCCCTCCACTTT.

J is TRBJ2-1 and V is TRBV9; 11 nucleotides agree with TRBD2. The length of the CDR3 is 17 residues. The germline V gene has CDR1 SGDLS and CDR2 YYNGEE. The V and J ends lost 0 bases and 0 bases, in that order; junction bases with no gene match: 2. CDR3 region: CASSVGTSGLSYNEQFF. The DNA for the CDR3 is TGTGCCAGCAGCGTAGGGACTAGCGGGCTCTCCTACAATGAGCAGTTCTTC. The variable domain in full, with the rest retrieved from reference TRBV9 and TRBJ2-1, is DSGVTQTPKHLITATGQRVTLRCSPRSGDLSVYWYQQSLDQGLQFLIQYYNGEERAKGNILERFSAQQFPDLHSELNLSSLELGDSALYFCASSVGTSGLSYNEQFFGPGTRLTVL.

V and J are TRBV27 and TRBJ2-7; 15 bases fit TRBD2. V was clipped by 3 bases and J by 0 bases; unmatched bases: 3. The CDR3 loop spans 17 amino acids. Germline loops: CDR1 MNHEY, CDR2 SMNVEV (reference sequence). This CDR3 is CASSFGLAGGISYEQYF. DNA of the CDR3: TGTGCCAGCAGTTTCGGACTAGCGGGAGGGATCTCCTACGAGCAGTACTTC.

A few counts support this clone. The V and J genes are TRBV19 and TRBJ2-1, with D hard to call. Germline V lookup: CDR1 LNHDA, CDR2 SQIVND (reference sequence). V was trimmed by 7 bases and J by 8 bases, leaving 27 bases between them. The CDR3 length is 17 residues. The CDR3 nucleotides read TGTGCCAGTACCGCGCCCCTCAGGCCTCTAACAGTGGATGAGCAGTTCTTC. This codes for CASTAPLRPLTVDEQFF.

The chain joins TRBV27 to TRBJ2-1, with D perhaps TRBD2 (6 bases). CDR3 length: 18 amino acids. Germline CDR1 is MNHEY and CDR2 is SMNVEV (reference sequence). V was clipped by 2 bases and J by 6 bases, with 23 bases between them. The CDR3 loop reads CASSLPLASETPGNEQFF. In DNA, the CDR3 is TGTGCCAGCAGTTTACCCCTCGCTAGCGAGACTCCAGGCAATGAGCAGTTCTTC.